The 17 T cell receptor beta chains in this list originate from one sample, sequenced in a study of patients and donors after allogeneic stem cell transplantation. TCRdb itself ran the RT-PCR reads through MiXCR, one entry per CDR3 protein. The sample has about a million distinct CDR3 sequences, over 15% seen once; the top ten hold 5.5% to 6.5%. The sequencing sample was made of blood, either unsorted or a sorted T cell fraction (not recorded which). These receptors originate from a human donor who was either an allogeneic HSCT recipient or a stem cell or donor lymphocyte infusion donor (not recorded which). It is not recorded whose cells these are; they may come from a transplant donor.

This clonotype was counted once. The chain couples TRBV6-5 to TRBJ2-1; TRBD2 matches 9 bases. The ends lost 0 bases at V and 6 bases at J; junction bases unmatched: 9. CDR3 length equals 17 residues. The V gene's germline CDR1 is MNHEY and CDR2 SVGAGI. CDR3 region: CASSYSRGGSGGNEQFF. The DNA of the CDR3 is TGTGCCAGCAGTTACTCCCGGGGGGGTAGCGGGGGCAATGAGCAGTTCTTC.

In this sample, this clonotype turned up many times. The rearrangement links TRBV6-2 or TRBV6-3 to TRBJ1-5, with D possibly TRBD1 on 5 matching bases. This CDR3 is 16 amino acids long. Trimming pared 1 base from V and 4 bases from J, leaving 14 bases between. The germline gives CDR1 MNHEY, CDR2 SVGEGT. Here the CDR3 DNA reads TGTGCCAGCAGTTACTGGGGACGTTCGAAGAATCAGCCCCAGCATTTT. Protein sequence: CASSYWGRSKNQPQHF.

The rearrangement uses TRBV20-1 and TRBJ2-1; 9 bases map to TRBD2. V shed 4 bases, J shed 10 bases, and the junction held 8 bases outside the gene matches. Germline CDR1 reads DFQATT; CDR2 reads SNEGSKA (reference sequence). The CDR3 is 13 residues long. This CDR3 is CSAIPLGLAEQFF. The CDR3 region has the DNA TGCAGTGCTATCCCCCTCGGACTAGCGGAGCAGTTCTTC.

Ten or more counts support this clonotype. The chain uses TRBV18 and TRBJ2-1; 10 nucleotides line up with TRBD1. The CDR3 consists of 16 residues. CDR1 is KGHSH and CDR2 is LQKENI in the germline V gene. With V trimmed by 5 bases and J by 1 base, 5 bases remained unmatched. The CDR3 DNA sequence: TGTGCCAGCTCATACTCGGGACAGGGGTCCTACAATGAGCAGTTCTTC. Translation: CASSYSGQGSYNEQFF.

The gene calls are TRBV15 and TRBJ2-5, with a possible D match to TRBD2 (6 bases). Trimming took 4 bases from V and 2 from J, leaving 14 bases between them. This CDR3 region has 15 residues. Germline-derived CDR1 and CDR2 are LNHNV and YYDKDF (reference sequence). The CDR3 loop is CATSTSGTQQETQYF. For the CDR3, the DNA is TGTGCCACCAGCACGTCCGGGACTCAGCAAGAGACCCAGTACTTC.

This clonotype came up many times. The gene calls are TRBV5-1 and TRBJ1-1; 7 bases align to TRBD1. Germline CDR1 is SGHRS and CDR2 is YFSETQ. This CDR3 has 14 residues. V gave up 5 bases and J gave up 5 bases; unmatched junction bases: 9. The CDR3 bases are TGCGCCAGCAGAATAGGGGGCTGGGAAACTGAAGCTTTCTTT. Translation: CASRIGGWETEAFF.

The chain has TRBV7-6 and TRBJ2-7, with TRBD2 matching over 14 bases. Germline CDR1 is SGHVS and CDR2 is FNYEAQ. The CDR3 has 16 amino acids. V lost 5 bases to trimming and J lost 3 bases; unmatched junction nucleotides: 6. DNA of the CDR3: TGTGCCAGCAGCGTCGGGACTAGCGGGGGTATCTACGAGCAGTACTTC. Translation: CASSVGTSGGIYEQYF.

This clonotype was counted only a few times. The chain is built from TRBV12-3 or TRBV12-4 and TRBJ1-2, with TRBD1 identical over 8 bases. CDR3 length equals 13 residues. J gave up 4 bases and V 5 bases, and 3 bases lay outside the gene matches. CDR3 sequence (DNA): TGTGCCAGCAGTGGGACAGGAATCTATGGCTACACCTTC. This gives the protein CASSGTGIYGYTF.

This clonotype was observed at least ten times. Written as DNA, the CDR3 is TGTGCCAGCAGTCTGGGGACAGAGCAGTTCTTC. Residues: CASSLGTEQFF. The V and J genes are TRBV12-3 or TRBV12-4 and TRBJ2-1; D is possibly TRBD1 (6 bases). Trimming pared 5 bases from V and 10 bases from J, leaving 9 bases between. This CDR3 is 11 amino acids long.

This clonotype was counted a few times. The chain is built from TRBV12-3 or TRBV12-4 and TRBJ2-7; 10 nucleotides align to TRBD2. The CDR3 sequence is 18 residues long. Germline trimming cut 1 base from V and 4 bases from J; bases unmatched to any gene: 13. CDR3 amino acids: CASSLVIDVSGRGYEQYF. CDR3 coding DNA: TGTGCCAGCAGTTTAGTTATCGATGTAAGCGGGAGGGGGTACGAGCAGTACTTC.

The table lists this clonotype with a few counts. The CDR3 sequence is CSAGSTLNEQFF. The CDR3 DNA reads TGCAGTGCTGGGTCGACCCTCAATGAGCAGTTCTTC. The chain uses TRBV20-1 and TRBJ2-1; D not resolved. V gave up 5 bases and J gave up 6 bases, with 11 bases separating them. Germline lookup yields CDR1 DFQATT and CDR2 SNEGSKA (reference sequence). The CDR3 totals 12 residues.

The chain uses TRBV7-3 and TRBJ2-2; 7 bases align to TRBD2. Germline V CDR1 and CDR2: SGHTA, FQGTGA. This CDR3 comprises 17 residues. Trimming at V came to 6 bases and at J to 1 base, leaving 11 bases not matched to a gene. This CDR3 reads CASSPTGVAGNTGELFF. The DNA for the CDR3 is TGTGCCAGCAGTCCCACGGGGGTAGCGGGGAACACCGGGGAGCTGTTTTTT.

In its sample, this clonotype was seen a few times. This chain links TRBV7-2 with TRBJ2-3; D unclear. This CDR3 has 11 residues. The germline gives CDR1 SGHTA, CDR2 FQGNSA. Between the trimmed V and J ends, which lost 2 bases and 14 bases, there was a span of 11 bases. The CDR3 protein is CASSLRGRPYF. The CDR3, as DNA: TGTGCCAGCAGCTTACGAGGTAGGCCGTATTTT.

CDR3 DNA: TGCAGTGCTAGAGACGGGACGGATTACGAGCAGTACTTC. Translation gives CSARDGTDYEQYF. This sequence joins TRBV20-1 and TRBJ2-7; either TRBD1 or TRBD2 may fit D (5 bases each). Trimming stripped 0 bases from V and 4 bases from J, with 10 bases between. CDR1 is DFQATT and CDR2 is SNEGSKA in the germline V gene (reference sequence). The CDR3 loop spans 13 amino acids.

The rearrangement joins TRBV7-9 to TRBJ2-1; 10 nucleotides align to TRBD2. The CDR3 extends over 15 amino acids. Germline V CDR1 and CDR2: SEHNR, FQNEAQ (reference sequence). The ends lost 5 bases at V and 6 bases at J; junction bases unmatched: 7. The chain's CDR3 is CASSPRLAGTNEQFF. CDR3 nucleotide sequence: TGTGCCAGCAGCCCGAGACTAGCGGGTACCAATGAGCAGTTCTTC.

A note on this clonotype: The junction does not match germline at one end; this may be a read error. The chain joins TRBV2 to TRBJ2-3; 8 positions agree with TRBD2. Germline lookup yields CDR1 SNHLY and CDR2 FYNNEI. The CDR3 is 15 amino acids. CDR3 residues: CASTEGYGGANTQYF. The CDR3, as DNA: TGTGCCAGCACTGAAGGTTACGGGGGGGCCAATACGCAGTATTTT.

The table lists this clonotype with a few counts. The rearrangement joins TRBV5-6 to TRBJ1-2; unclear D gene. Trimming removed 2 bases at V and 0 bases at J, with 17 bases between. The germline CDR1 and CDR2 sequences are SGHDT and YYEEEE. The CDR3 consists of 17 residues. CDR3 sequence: CASSFGQVLSPNYGYTF. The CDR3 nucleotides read TGTGCCAGCAGCTTCGGGCAGGTACTTTCACCTAACTATGGCTACACCTTC.